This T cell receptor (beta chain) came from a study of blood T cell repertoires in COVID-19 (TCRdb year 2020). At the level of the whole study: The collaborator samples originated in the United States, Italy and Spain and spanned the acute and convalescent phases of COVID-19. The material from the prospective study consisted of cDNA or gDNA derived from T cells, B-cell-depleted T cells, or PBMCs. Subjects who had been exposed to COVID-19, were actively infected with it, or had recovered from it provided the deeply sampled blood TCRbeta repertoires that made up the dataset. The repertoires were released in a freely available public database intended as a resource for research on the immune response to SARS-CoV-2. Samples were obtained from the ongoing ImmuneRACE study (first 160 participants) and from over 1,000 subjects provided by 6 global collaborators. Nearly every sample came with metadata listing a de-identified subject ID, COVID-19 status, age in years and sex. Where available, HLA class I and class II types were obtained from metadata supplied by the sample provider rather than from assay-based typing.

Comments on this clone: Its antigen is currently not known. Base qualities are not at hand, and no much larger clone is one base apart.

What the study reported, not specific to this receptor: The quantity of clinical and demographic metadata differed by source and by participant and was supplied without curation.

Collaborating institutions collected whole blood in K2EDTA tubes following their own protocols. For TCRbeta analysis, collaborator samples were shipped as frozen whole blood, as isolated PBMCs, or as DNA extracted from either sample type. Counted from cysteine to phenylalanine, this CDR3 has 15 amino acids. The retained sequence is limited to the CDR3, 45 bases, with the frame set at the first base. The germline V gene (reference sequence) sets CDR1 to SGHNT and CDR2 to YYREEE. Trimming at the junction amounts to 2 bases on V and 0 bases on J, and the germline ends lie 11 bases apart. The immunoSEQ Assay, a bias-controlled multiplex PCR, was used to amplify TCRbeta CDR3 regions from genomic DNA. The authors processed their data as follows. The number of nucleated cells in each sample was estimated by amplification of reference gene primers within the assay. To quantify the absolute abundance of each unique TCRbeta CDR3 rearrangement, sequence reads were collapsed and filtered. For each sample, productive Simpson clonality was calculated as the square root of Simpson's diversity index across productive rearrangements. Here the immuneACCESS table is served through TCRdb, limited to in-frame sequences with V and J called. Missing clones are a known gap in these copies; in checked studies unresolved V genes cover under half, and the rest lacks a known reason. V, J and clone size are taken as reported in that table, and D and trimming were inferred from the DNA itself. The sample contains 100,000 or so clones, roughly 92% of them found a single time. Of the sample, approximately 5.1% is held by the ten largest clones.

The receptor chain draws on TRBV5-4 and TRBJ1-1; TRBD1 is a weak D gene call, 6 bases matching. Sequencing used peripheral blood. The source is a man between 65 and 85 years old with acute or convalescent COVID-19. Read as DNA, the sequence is TGTGCCAGCAGCTTCAGGACAGAACTGAACACTGAAGCTTTCTTT. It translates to CASSFRTELNTEAFF.